This T cell receptor beta chain was sequenced during a study of T cells after yellow fever vaccination. V was pared by 3 bases and J by 0 bases, with 9 bases between. The germline CDR1 and CDR2 sequences are DFQATT and SNEGSKA (reference sequence). This CDR3 has 14 amino acids. TCR cDNA, made by 5'RACE template switching, carried an added universal primer site and UMIs. One entry per CDR3 protein, called by TCRdb with MiXCR from the 5' RACE reads. The sample includes around 340,000 distinct CDR3 sequences, roughly an eighth of them seen just once. Sequencing was performed on CD4+ T cells sorted from PBMCs, taken 15 days after the yellow fever booster vaccination. The chain carries TRBV20-1 and TRBJ1-5; D possibly corresponds to TRBD1 (6 bases). The clonotype originates from a man between 18 and 29 years old who received the YFV17D yellow fever vaccine. The CDR3 here is CSASWTDSNQPQHF. The CDR3 nucleotides are TGCAGTGCTAGTTGGACAGATAGCAATCAGCCCCAGCATTTT.